The 18 T cell receptor beta chains given below trace back to one sample, sequenced in a study of response to subunit inactivated influenza vaccine. TCRdb redid the calling of the RT-PCR reads with MiXCR, one entry per CDR3 protein. The data hold 710,000 or so distinct CDR3 sequences, with less than 20% observed a single time. Sequencing was performed on PBMCs from blood, taken about 11 days after vaccination. The receptors here all came from a man in his fifties who received an inactivated influenza vaccine.

V is TRBV20-1 and J is TRBJ2-3, with D perhaps matching TRBD1 (5 bases). The germline CDR1 and CDR2 sequences are DFQATT and SNEGSKA (reference sequence). The V end lost 5 bases, the J end lost 6 bases, and 15 bases lay between the germline ends. CDR3 length: 13 amino acids. CDR3 in amino acids: CSAGPRAGDTQYF. CDR3 in DNA: TGCAGTGCTGGCCCCAGGGCCGGGGATACGCAGTATTTT.

This chain joins TRBV2 and TRBJ2-5, with D perhaps TRBD1 (5 bases). This CDR3 region has 15 residues. Between the trimmed V and J ends, which lost 6 bases and 5 bases, there was a span of 19 bases. Germline V gene sequence: CDR1 SNHLY, CDR2 FYNNEI. The CDR3 bases are TGTGCCAGCAGCCCCGACTTGGGCAAGGGGGAGACCCAGTACTTC. Amino acid sequence: CASSPDLGKGETQYF.

This clonotype was recorded many times. The chain links TRBV12-3 or TRBV12-4 to TRBJ2-1; D may be TRBD1 (6 bases). The V end was cut by 6 bases, the J end by 0 bases, with 18 bases between. CDR3 length: 17 amino acids. The CDR3 loop is CASRSRPRGSSYNEQFF. CDR3 in DNA: TGTGCCAGCAGATCAAGGCCCAGGGGCAGCTCCTACAATGAGCAGTTCTTC.

This clonotype was counted only a few times. The V call is TRBV4-2, the J call TRBJ2-5; 12 nucleotides match TRBD1. The CDR3 spans 19 residues. J gave up 1 base and V 5 bases, and 14 bases lay outside the gene matches. From germline, CDR1 is LGHNA and CDR2 YNFKEQ. In nucleotides, the CDR3 is TGTGCCAGCAGCACGGGGACAGGGGGCCTGGGTGTCGTCCAAGAGACCCAGTACTTC. Encoded protein: CASSTGTGGLGVVQETQYF.

This chain links TRBV12-3 or TRBV12-4 with TRBJ2-5; a possible D gene is TRBD2 (6 bases). Trimming removed 6 bases at V and 5 bases at J, with 13 bases between. The CDR3 sequence is 13 residues long. This CDR3 reads CASRDGTFETQYF. CDR3 DNA: TGTGCCAGCAGGGACGGGACTTTCGAGACCCAGTACTTC.

This chain joins TRBV7-2 and TRBJ2-2; D is tentatively TRBD1 or TRBD2 (5 bases each). The CDR3 sequence is 14 residues long. Looked up from germline, CDR1 is SGHTA and CDR2 is FQGNSA. Trimming left V 1 base short and J 7 bases short, with 10 bases between. CDR3 bases: TGTGCCAGCAGCTTAGGTGGGGGAGTCGGGGAGCTGTTTTTT. Protein: CASSLGGGVGELFF.

This clonotype was seen many times. The chain has TRBV6-2 or TRBV6-3 and TRBJ1-5; D is ambiguous. Trimming shortened V by 5 bases and J by 0 bases, and 14 bases separated the two germline ends. The germline CDR1 and CDR2 sequences are MNHEY and SVGEGT. There are 16 residues in the CDR3. This CDR3 is CASSTIDNYSNQPQHF. The CDR3 nucleotides read TGTGCCAGCAGTACTATTGACAACTATAGCAATCAGCCCCAGCATTTT.

This chain joins TRBV6-1 and TRBJ2-7, with 8 bases that match TRBD2. Germline CDR1 MNHNS, CDR2 SASEGT. The CDR3 is 15 amino acids. V trimming: 6 bases; J trimming: 2 bases; junction bases outside the gene matches: 9. DNA of the CDR3: TGTGCCAGCAGACAGGGCGGTAGCGGGACCTACGAGCAGTACTTC. It yields the protein CASRQGGSGTYEQYF.

This clonotype was seen more than once but under ten times. The genes are TRBV12-3 or TRBV12-4 and TRBJ2-7; possibly TRBD1 for D (6 bases). This CDR3 spans 12 amino acids. Trimming pared 2 bases from V and 6 bases from J, leaving 8 bases between. In nucleotides, the CDR3 is TGTGCCAGCAGTTTATGGGGGCGCGAGCAGTACTTC. Translated: CASSLWGREQYF.

This clonotype was seen many times. V is TRBV12-3 or TRBV12-4 and J is TRBJ2-3; D is possibly TRBD1 (7 bases). This CDR3 region has 15 residues. V was trimmed by 5 bases and J by 4 bases, leaving 16 bases between them. In nucleotides, the CDR3 is TGTGCCAGCAGTCCGGAGGGACAGAGGGCAGATACGCAGTATTTT. Amino acids: CASSPEGQRADTQYF.

This clonotype was counted only a few times. CDR3 in DNA: TGTGCCATCAACAGGGGTGAGCGCTACGAGCAGTACTTC. Translated: CAINRGERYEQYF. This sequence joins TRBV6-2 or TRBV6-3 and TRBJ2-7; TRBD1 matches at 7 bases. V shed 10 bases, J shed 3 bases, and the junction held 9 bases outside the gene matches. The CDR3 extends over 13 amino acids. The germline V gene has CDR1 MNHEY and CDR2 SVGEGT.

The chain uses TRBV19 and TRBJ1-1; no definite D call. From germline, CDR1 is LNHDA and CDR2 SQIVND (reference sequence). This CDR3 is built from 15 residues. Trimming removed 7 bases at V and 1 base at J, with 16 bases between. Written as DNA, the CDR3 is TGTGCCAGTATCTTGACAACCGGATCGAACACTGAAGCTTTCTTT. It specifies CASILTTGSNTEAFF.

The rearrangement joins TRBV2 to TRBJ1-6; 8 bases agree with TRBD1. Germline CDR1 SNHLY, CDR2 FYNNEI. The CDR3 spans 16 residues. The V segment lost 4 bases and the J segment 9 bases; nucleotides outside the gene matches: 11. The CDR3 here is CASSVRAGGGVSPLHF. For the CDR3, the DNA is TGTGCCAGCAGTGTGAGGGCAGGGGGCGGGGTTTCACCCCTCCACTTT.

This clonotype has a count of ten or more. The gene calls are TRBV12-3 or TRBV12-4 and TRBJ2-4; 8 nucleotides align to TRBD1. The length of the CDR3 is 14 residues. V lost 5 bases to trimming and J lost 1 base; unmatched junction nucleotides: 1. The CDR3: CASSRDRAKNIQYF. For the CDR3, the DNA is TGTGCCAGCAGTCGGGACAGGGCCAAAAACATTCAGTACTTC.

V is TRBV20-1 and J is TRBJ2-3; TRBD2 is a possible D gene (6 bases). V lost 0 bases, J lost 4 bases, and 11 bases lay in between. From germline, CDR1 is DFQATT and CDR2 SNEGSKA (reference sequence). This CDR3 has 14 residues. CDR3 residues: CSAREAGSADTQYF. CDR3 nucleotides: TGCAGTGCTAGAGAGGCGGGATCCGCAGATACGCAGTATTTT.

This clonotype was detected a few times. This sequence joins TRBV7-2 and TRBJ2-4, with 7 bases that match TRBD2. In germline, CDR1 is SGHTA, CDR2 FQGNSA. The CDR3 runs to 17 residues. J was trimmed by 0 bases and V by 1 base; bases with no gene match: 6. The CDR3 sequence: CASSLVLAVLAKNIQYF. The CDR3 nucleotides read TGTGCCAGCAGCTTAGTCCTAGCGGTTCTAGCCAAAAACATTCAGTACTTC.

In its sample, this clonotype was seen a few times. The rearrangement links TRBV7-2 to TRBJ1-5; no reliable D call. The CDR3 loop spans 14 amino acids. Trimming took 4 bases from V and 6 from J, leaving 13 bases between them. Looked up from germline, CDR1 is SGHTA and CDR2 is FQGNSA. The CDR3 reads CASSYSSWGQPQHF. In nucleotides, the CDR3 is TGTGCCAGCAGCTATTCCTCATGGGGTCAGCCCCAGCATTTT.

Only a few counts were recorded for this clonotype. The chain carries TRBV5-6 and TRBJ2-5, with D possibly TRBD1 on 5 matching bases. Germline V gene data show CDR1 as SGHDT and CDR2 as YYEEEE. This CDR3 comprises 12 residues. The V end was cut by 4 bases, the J end by 7 bases, with 11 bases between. In DNA form, the CDR3 reads TGTGCCAGCAGCCCCGACCAGGGGACCCAGTACTTC. This codes for CASSPDQGTQYF.